This TCR beta chain was found in a study of graft-versus-host responses after intestinal transplantation. Whole-study context: Anti-thymocyte globulin served as induction for all recipients, who then took tacrolimus and steroids for approximately three years. Study observations and caveats: Early post-transplant HvG declines showed an association with peak circulating GvH clone levels.

This clone showed up just a few times. The antigen is not known. CDR1 is SEHNR and CDR2 is FQNEAQ in the germline V gene (reference sequence). The V and J ends lost 4 bases and 5 bases, in that order; junction bases with no gene match: 10. This CDR3 has 15 amino acids. The protocol was immunoSEQ multiplex PCR, while the TCRdb copy is restricted to in-frame clones and leaves out a portion. The repertoire holds roughly 99,000 clones, with 80% to 95% as singletons. Sequencing was performed on unstimulated CD8+ T cells sorted from spleen or lymph node cells, taken before transplant. This chain connects TRBV7-9 to TRBJ2-7, with 8 bases matching TRBD1. This receptor was obtained from a human donor who was the organ donor for an intestinal transplant. DNA for the CDR3: TGTGCCAGCAGCTCACCTCCGGGACAGGCGGACGAGCAGTACTTC. It specifies CASSSPPGQADEQYF.